This TCR beta chain came from a study of CD8 T cells in ankylosing spondylitis. The germline gives CDR1 SGHRS, CDR2 YFSETQ. The CDR3 sequence is 15 residues long. Unmatched junction bases numbered 4, after V lost 0 bases and J lost 5 bases. A remark on this clonotype: Its antigen is still unknown.

TCRdb re-derived calls from the 5' RACE reads in MiXCR, one entry per CDR3 protein. Here the sample spans about 420,000 distinct CDR3 sequences, approximately 20% being singletons. The study, taken as a whole, reports: One TCR beta motif, made up of 7 or 8 highly homologous variants, appeared characteristic of ankylosing spondylitis blood.

The sequence was obtained from a male donor with ankylosing spondylitis. Sequencing was carried out using blood, either unsorted or a sorted T cell fraction (not recorded which). This rearrangement joins TRBV5-1 to TRBJ2-7; 11 bases map to TRBD1. CDR3 coding DNA: TGCGCCAGCAGCTTGGTTGGACAGGGGGCTAACGAGCAGTACTTC. Protein sequence: CASSLVGQGANEQYF.